The present entry profiles one T cell receptor (beta chain) with its context. No antigen is known for it. Some clones are missing from TCRdb's copy, which holds only in-frame ones; the method was immunoSEQ multiplex PCR. The sample includes 90,000 to 150,000 clones, approximately 95% of them seen just once. CDR1 is LNHDA and CDR2 is SQIVND in the germline V gene (reference sequence). The CDR3 contains 16 residues. V lost 1 base to trimming and J lost 5 bases, with 15 bases between them. This entry belongs to a study of graft-versus-host responses after intestinal transplantation. Study-wide points: GvH clonotypes were identified within recipient marrow, with a subset emerging first in ileum or blood. Allograft graft-versus-host to host-versus-graft clonal ratios ran high in patients with graft-donor T cell macrochimerism.

Here the sequenced sample was unstimulated CD8+ T cells sorted from spleen or lymph node cells, taken before intestinal transplant. This chain links TRBV19 with TRBJ2-1; TRBD2 is a possible D gene (6 bases). This TCR came from a human donor who received an intestinal transplant. The CDR3 nucleotides read TGTGCCAGTAGTATAGTTAGACTAGTCAAACACAATGAGCAGTTCTTC. Its translation is CASSIVRLVKHNEQFF. Full variable domain (rest looked up from reference TRBV19 and TRBJ2-1): DGGITQSPKYLFRKEGQNVTLSCEQNLNHDAMYWYRQDPGQGLRLIYYSQIVNDFQKGDIAEGYSVSREKKESFPLTVTSAQKNPTAFYLCASSIVRLVKHNEQFFGPGTRLTVL.